This T cell receptor (beta chain) originates from a study of spatial heterogeneity in lung cancer. In the study overall: In tumor regions, TCR transcript counts tracked strongly with a T cell module score from matched bulk RNA-seq.

This clonotype came up many times. The antigen remains undetermined. The study, taken as a whole, reports: Sequencing reached an estimated coverage of tumor T cells that was only about 7% for alpha chains and approximately 12% for beta chains. Tracking of tumor mutation counts was seen in expanded intratumoral alpha and beta TCR counts.

Time point: sample taken at primary tumor resection. Tumor, nontumor lung or frozen PBMC supplied whole RNA that was sequenced unsorted. CDR1 SGHTA and CDR2 FQGNSA come from the germline V gene. V was clipped by 2 bases and J by 5 bases, with 8 bases between them. The CDR3 length is 13 residues. Via MiXCR, TCRdb re-called the 5' RACE reads, giving one row per CDR3 protein. Of around 100,000 distinct CDR3 sequences listed, 4% to 4.5% are singletons. Sequenced here: lung tumor tissue, sampled at surgery. The rearrangement links TRBV7-2 to TRBJ2-3; no definite D call. The clonotype comes from a male donor with early-stage non-small cell lung cancer. The CDR3 coding sequence is TGTGCCAGCAGCTTACCCTCCCGAGATACGCAGTATTTT. Translation: CASSLPSRDTQYF. The whole variable domain, filled in from reference TRBV7-2 and TRBJ2-3, reads GAGVSQSPSNKVTEKGKDVELRCDPISGHTALYWYRQSLGQGLEFLIYFQGNSAPDKSGLPSDRFSAERTGGSVSTLTIQRTQQEDSAVYLCASSLPSRDTQYFGPGTRLTVL.